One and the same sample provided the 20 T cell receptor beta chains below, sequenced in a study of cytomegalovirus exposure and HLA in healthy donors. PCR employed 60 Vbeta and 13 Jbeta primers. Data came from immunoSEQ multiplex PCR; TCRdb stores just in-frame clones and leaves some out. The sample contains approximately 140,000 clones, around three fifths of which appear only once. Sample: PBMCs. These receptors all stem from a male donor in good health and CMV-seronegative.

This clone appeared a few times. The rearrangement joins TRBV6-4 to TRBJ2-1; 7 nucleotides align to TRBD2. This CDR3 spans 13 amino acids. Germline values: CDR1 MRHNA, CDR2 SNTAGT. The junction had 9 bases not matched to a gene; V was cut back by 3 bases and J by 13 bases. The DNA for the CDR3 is TGTGCCAGCAGTGAATCCCAGCGGGATCCTCAGTTCTTC. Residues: CASSESQRDPQFF.

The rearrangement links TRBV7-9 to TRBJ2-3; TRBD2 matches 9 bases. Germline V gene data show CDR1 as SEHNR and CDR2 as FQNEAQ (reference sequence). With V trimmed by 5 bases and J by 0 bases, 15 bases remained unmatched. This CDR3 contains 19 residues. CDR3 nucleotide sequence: TGTGCCAGCAGCGGACTAGGTGGGGCTAGCGGGGTCAGCACAGATACGCAGTATTTT. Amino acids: CASSGLGGASGVSTDTQYF.

CDR3 sequence reads: CASSGPGLKGSTEAFF. CDR3 bases: TGTGCCAGCAGCGGACCAGGGCTGAAAGGGTCAACTGAAGCTTTCTTT. This chain connects TRBV9 to TRBJ1-1; tentative D call: TRBD1 (5 bases). The CDR3 totals 16 residues. Germline values: CDR1 SGDLS, CDR2 YYNGEE. Trimming stripped 3 bases from V and 5 bases from J, with 20 bases between.

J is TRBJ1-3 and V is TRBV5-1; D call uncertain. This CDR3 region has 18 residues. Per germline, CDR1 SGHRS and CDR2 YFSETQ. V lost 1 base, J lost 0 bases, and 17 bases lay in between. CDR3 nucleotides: TGCGCCAGCAGCTTGACAACCCTGGGAGGACTCTCTGGAAACACCATATATTTT. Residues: CASSLTTLGGLSGNTIYF.

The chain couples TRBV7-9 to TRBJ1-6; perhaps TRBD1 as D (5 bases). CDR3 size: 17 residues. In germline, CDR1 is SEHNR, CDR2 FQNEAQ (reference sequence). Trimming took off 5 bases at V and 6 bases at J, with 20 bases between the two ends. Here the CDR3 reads CASSLLRGVGRNSPLHF. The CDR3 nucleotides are TGTGCCAGCAGCCTCTTACGGGGGGTCGGACGTAATTCACCCCTCCACTTT.

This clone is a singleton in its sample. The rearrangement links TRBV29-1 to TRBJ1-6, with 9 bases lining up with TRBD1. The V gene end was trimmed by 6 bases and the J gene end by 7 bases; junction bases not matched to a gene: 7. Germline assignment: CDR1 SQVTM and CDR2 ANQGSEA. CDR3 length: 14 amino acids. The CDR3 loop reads CSVALGQGNSPLHF. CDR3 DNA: TGCAGCGTCGCCCTTGGACAGGGGAATTCACCCCTCCACTTT.

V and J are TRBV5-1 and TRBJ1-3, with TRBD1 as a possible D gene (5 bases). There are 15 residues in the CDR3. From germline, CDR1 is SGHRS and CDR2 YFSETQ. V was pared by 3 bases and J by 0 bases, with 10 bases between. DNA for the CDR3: TGCGCCAGCAGCTGGGGGGACGGCTCTGGAAACACCATATATTTT. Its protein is CASSWGDGSGNTIYF. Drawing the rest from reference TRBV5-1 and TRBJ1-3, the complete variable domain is KAGVTQTPRYLIKTRGQQVTLSCSPISGHRSVSWYQQTPGQGLQFLFEYFSETQRNKGNFPGRFSGRQFSNSRSEMNVSTLELGDSALYLCASSWGDGSGNTIYFGEGSWLTVV.

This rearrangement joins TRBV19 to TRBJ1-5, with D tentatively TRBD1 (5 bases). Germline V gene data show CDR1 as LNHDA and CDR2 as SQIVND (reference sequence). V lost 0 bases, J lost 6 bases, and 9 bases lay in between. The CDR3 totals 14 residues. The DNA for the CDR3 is TGTGCCAGTAGTATAGATGGGGGGGGTCAGCCCCAGCATTTT. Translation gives CASSIDGGGQPQHF.

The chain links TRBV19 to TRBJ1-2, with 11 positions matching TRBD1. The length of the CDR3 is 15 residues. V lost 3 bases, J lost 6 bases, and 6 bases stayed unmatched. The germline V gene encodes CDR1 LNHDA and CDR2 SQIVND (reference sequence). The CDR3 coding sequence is TGTGCCAGTAGTATCATGGACAGGGGGCGAAATGGCTACACCTTC. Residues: CASSIMDRGRNGYTF.

CDR3 sequence: CASSPLGGGDGELFF. The CDR3 nucleotides are TGTGCCAGCAGTCCACTGGGAGGAGGCGACGGGGAGCTGTTTTTT. V is TRBV6-5 and J is TRBJ2-2; TRBD2 might be the D (6 bases). Trimming removed 5 bases at V and 7 bases at J, with 17 bases between. This CDR3 is 15 amino acids long. Germline loops: CDR1 MNHEY, CDR2 SVGAGI.

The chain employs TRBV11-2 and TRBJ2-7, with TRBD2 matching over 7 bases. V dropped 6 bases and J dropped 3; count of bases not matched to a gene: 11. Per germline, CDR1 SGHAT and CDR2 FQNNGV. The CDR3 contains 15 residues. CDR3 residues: CASRRDGGGYYEQYF. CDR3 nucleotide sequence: TGTGCCAGCAGGAGGGACGGCGGGGGTTACTACGAGCAGTACTTC.

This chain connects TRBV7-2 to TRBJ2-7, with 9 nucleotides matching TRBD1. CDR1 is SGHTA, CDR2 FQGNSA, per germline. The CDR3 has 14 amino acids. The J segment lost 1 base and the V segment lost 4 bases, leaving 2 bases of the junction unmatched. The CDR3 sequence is CASSSGTGSYEQYF. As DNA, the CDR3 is TGTGCCAGCAGCTCCGGGACAGGGTCCTACGAGCAGTACTTC.

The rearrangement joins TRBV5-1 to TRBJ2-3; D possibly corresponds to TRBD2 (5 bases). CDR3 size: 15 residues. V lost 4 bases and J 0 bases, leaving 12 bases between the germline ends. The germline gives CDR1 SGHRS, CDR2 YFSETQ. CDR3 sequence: CASSVDSTSTDTQYF. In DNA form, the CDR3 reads TGCGCCAGCAGCGTGGACTCGACTAGCACAGATACGCAGTATTTT.

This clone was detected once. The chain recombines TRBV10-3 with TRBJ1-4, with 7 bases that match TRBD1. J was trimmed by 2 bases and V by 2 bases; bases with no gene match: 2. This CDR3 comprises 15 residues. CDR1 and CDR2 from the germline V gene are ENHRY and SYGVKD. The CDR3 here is CAISEQTGTNEKLFF. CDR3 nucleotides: TGTGCCATCAGTGAGCAGACAGGGACTAATGAAAAACTGTTTTTT.

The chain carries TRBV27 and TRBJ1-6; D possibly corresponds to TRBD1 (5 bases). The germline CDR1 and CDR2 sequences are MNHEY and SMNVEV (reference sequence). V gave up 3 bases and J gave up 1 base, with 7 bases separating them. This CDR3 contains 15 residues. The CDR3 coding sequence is TGTGCCAGCAGTTTGGAGGGGTCCTATAATTCACCCCTCCACTTT. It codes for CASSLEGSYNSPLHF.

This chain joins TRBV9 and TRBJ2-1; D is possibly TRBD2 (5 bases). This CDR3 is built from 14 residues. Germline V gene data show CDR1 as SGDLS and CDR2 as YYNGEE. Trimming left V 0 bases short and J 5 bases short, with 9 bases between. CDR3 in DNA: TGTGCCAGCAGCGTAGTAGACGGGGACAATGAGCAGTTCTTC. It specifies CASSVVDGDNEQFF.

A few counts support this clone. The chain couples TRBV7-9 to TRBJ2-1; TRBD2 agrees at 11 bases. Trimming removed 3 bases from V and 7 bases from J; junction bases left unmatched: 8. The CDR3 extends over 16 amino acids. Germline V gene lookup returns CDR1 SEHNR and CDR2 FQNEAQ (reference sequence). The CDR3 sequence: CASSFELAGGRNEQFF. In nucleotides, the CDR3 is TGTGCCAGCAGCTTTGAATTAGCGGGGGGGCGGAATGAGCAGTTCTTC.

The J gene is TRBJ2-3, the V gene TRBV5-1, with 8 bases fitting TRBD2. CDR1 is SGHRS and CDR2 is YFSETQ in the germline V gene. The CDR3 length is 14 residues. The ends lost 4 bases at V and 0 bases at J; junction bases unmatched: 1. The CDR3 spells CASSTSGSTDTQYF. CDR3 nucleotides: TGCGCCAGCAGCACTAGCGGCAGCACAGATACGCAGTATTTT.

As DNA, the CDR3 is TGTGCCAGCAGGGAACAGGGGTCAACTAATGAAAAACTGTTTTTT. Protein sequence: CASREQGSTNEKLFF. The rearrangement joins TRBV28 to TRBJ1-4, with 7 bases fitting TRBD1. CDR1 and CDR2 (germline): MDHEN, SYDVKM. Trimming took 6 bases from V and 0 from J; bases not matched to a gene: 4. The CDR3 has 15 residues.

The chain's CDR3 is CASSSRGDWGGNEKLFF. CDR3 coding DNA: TGTGCCAGCAGCTCGCGCGGAGACTGGGGAGGAAATGAAAAACTGTTTTTT. The J gene is TRBJ1-4, the V gene TRBV11-2; no reliable D call. Germline CDR1 and CDR2: SGHAT and FQNNGV. The CDR3 is made up of 17 amino acids. The V end lost 4 bases, the J end lost 5 bases, and 20 bases lay between the germline ends.